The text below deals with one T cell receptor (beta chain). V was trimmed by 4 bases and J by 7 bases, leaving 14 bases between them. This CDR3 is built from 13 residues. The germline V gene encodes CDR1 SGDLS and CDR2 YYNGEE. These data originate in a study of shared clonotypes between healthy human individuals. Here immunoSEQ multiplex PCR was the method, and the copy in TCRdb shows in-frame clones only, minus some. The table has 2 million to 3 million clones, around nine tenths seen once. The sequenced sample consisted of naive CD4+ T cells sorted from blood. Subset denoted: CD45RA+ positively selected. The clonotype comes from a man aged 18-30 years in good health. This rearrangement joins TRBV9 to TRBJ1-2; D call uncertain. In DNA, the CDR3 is TGTGCCAGCAGCCGAACGGCCGTGAGTGGCTACACCTTC. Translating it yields CASSRTAVSGYTF.